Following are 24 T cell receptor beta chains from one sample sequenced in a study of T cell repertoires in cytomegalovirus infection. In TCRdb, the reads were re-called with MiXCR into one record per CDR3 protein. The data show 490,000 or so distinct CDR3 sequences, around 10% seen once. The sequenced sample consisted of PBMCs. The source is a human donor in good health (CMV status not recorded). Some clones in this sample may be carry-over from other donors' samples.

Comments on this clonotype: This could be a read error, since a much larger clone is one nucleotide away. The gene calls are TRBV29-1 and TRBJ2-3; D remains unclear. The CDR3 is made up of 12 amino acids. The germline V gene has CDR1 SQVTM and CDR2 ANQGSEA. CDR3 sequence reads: CGVSDTTDTQYF. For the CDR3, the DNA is TGCGGCGTCTCAGACACCACAGATACGCAGTATTTT.

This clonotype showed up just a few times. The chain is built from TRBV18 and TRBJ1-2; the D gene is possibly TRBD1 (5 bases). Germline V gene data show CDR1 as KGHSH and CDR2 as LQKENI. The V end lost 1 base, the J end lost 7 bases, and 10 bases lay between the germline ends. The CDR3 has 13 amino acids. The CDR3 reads CASSPQGQGGYTF. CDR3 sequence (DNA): TGTGCCAGCTCACCACAGGGGCAAGGTGGCTACACCTTC.

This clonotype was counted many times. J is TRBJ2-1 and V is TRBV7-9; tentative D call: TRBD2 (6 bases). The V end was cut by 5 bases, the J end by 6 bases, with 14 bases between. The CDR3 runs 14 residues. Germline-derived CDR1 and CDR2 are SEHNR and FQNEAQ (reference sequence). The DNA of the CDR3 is TGTGCCAGCAGCCCCGGGACTGCTAGCAATGAGCAGTTCTTC. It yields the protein CASSPGTASNEQFF.

CDR3 nucleotides: TGCAGTGCTACCGGGACTAGCGGGAAGACCCAGTACTTC. It codes for CSATGTSGKTQYF. V gene TRBV20-1 combines with J gene TRBJ2-5; 13 bases agree with TRBD2. The CDR3 is 13 residues long. The trim removed 4 bases at V and 6 bases at J, leaving 2 bases unmatched. Germline lookup yields CDR1 DFQATT and CDR2 SNEGSKA (reference sequence).

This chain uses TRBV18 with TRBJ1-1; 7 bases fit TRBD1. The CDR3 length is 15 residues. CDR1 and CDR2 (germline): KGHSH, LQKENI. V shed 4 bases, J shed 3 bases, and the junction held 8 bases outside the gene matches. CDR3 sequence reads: CASSLTGAGYTEAFF. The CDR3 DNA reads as TGTGCCAGCTCACTAACAGGGGCGGGGTACACTGAAGCTTTCTTT.

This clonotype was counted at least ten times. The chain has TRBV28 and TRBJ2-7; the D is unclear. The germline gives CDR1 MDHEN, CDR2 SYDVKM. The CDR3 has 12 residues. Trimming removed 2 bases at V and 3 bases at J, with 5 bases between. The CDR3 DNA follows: TGTGCCAGCAGTTTAAAACGCTACGAGCAGTACTTC. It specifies CASSLKRYEQYF.

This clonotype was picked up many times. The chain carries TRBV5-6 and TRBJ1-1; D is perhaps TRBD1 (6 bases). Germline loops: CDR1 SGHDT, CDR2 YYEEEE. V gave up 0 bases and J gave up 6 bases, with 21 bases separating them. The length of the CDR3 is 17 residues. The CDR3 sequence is CASSLDGQNAGRSEAFF. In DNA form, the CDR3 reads TGTGCCAGCAGCTTGGACGGACAGAACGCGGGAAGGTCTGAAGCTTTCTTT.

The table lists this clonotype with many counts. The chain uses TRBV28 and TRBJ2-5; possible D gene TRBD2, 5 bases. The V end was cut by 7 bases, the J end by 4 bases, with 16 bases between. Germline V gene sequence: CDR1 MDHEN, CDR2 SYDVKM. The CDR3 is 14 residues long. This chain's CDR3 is CASTVRGNPETQYF. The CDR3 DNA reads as TGTGCCAGCACCGTCCGAGGGAATCCAGAGACCCAGTACTTC. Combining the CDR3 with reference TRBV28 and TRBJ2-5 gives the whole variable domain DVKVTQSSRYLVKRTGEKVFLECVQDMDHENMFWYRQDPGLGLRLIYFSYDVKMKEKGDIPEGYSVSREKKERFSLILESASTNQTSMYLCASTVRGNPETQYFGPGTRLLVL.

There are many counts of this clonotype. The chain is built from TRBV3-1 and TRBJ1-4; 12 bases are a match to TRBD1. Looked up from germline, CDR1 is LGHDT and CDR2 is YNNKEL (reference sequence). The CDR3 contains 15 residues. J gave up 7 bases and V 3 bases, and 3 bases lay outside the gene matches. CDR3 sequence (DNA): TGTGCCAGCAGCCACGGGACAGGGGGCGTTGAAAAACTGTTTTTT. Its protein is CASSHGTGGVEKLFF. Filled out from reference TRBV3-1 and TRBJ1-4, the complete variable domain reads DTAVSQTPKYLVTQMGNDKSIKCEQNLGHDTMYWYKQDSKKFLKIMFSYNNKELIINETVPNRFSPKSPDKAHLNLHINSLELGDSAVYFCASSHGTGGVEKLFFGSGTQLSVL.

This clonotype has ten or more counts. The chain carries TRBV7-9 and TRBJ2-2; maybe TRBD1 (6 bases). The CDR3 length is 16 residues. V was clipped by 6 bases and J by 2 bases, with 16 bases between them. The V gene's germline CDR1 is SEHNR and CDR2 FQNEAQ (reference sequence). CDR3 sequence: CASRLPDRFNTGELFF. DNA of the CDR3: TGTGCCAGCAGGCTACCCGACAGGTTCAACACCGGGGAGCTGTTTTTT.

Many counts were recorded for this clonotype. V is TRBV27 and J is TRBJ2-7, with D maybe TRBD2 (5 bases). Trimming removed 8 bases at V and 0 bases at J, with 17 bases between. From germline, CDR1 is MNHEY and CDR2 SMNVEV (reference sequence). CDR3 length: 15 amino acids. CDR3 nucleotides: TGTGCCAGCCGGGTCCCCAGCGGACTCTCCTACGAGCAGTACTTC. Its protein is CASRVPSGLSYEQYF.

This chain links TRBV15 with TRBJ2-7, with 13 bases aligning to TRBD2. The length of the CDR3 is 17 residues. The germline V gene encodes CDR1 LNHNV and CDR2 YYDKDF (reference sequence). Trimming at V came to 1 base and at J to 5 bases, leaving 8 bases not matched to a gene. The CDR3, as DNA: TGTGCCACCAGCAGAGGACGCCTAGGGACTAGCGGGGACGAGCAGTACTTC. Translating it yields CATSRGRLGTSGDEQYF.

The DNA of the CDR3 is TGTGCCAGCAGTTATGGGAGCGTAGATGCTGAAGCTTTCTTT. Translating it yields CASSYGSVDAEAFF. The chain joins TRBV6-5 to TRBJ1-1; D call uncertain. V was cut by 3 bases and J by 6 bases, with 14 bases left in between. Germline V gene data show CDR1 as MNHEY and CDR2 as SVGAGI. The CDR3 totals 14 residues.

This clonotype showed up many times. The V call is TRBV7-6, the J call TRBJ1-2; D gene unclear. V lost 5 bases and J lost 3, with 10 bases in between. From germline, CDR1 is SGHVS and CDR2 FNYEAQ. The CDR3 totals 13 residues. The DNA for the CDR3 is TGTGCCAGCAGCCCGGGGTGGGACTATGGCTACACCTTC. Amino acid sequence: CASSPGWDYGYTF.

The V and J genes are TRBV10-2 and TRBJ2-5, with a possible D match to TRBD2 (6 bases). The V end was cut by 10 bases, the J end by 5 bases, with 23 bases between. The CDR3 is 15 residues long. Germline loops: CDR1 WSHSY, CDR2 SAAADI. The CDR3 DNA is TGCGCCACCGGGACTCCCGAACGACGGAGGGAGACCCAGTACTTC. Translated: CATGTPERRRETQYF.

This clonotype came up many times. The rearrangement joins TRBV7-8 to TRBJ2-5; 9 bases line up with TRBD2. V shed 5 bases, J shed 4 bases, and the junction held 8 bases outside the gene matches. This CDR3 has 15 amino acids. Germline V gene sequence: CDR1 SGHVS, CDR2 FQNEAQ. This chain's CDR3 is CASSAASGVGETQYF. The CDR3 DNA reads TGTGCCAGCAGCGCGGCTAGCGGGGTCGGAGAGACCCAGTACTTC.

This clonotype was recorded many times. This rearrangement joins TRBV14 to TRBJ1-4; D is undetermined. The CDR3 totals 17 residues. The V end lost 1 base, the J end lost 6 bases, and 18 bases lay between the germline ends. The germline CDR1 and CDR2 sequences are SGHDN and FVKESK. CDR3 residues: CASSQGRIRQRHEKLFF. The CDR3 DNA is TGTGCCAGCAGCCAAGGGAGGATCAGACAAAGGCATGAAAAACTGTTTTTT.

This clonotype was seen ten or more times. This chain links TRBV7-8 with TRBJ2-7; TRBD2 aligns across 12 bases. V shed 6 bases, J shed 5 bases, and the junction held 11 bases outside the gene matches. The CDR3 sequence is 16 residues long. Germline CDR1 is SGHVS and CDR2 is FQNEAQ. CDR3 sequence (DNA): TGTGCCAGCAGGGAACTAGCGGGAGGACGAGGGGACGAGCAGTACTTC. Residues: CASRELAGGRGDEQYF.

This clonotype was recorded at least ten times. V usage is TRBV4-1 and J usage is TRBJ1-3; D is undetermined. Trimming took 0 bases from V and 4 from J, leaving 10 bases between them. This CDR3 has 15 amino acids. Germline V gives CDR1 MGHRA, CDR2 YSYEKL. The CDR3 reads CASSQDRGRGNTIYF. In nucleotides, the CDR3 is TGCGCCAGCAGCCAAGATCGTGGACGGGGAAACACCATATATTTT.

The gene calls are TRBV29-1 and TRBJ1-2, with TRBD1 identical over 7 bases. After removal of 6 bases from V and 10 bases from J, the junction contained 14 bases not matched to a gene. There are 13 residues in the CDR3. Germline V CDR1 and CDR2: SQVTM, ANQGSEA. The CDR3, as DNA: TGCAGCGTCGATATCCCCGGGACAGTTCCCTACACCTTC. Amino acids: CSVDIPGTVPYTF.

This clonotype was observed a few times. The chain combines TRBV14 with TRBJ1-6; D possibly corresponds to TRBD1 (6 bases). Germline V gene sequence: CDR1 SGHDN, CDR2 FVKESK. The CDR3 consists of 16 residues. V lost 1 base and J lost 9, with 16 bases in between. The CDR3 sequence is CASSQAPAGVSSPLHF. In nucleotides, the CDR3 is TGTGCCAGCAGCCAAGCCCCGGCAGGGGTCAGTTCACCCCTCCACTTT.

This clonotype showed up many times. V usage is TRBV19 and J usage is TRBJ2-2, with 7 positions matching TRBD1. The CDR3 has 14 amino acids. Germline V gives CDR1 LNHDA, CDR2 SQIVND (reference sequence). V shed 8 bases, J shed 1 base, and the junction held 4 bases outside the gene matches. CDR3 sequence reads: CASSRQGNTGELFF. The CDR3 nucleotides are TGTGCCAGTTCCAGACAGGGGAACACCGGGGAGCTGTTTTTT.

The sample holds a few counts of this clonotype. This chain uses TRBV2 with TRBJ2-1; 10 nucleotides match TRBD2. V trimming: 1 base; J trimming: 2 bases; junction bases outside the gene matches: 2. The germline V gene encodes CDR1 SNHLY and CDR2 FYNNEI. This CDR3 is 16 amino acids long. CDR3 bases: TGTGCCAGCAGTGAAGGCCTAGCGGGAGCCTACAATGAGCAGTTCTTC. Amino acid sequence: CASSEGLAGAYNEQFF.

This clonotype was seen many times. The CDR3 bases are TGTGCCAGCAGTTCGACTAGCGGGGGCCCCTACAATGAGCAGTTCTTC. Translating it yields CASSSTSGGPYNEQFF. The J gene is TRBJ2-1, the V gene TRBV28; 12 nucleotides line up with TRBD2. Looked up from germline, CDR1 is MDHEN and CDR2 is SYDVKM. This CDR3 contains 16 residues. After removal of 4 bases from V and 2 bases from J, the junction contained 3 bases not matched to a gene.